The 30 T cell receptor beta chains below all came from one sample that was sequenced in a study of T cells after yellow fever vaccination. TCRdb processed the 5' RACE reads anew with MiXCR; each CDR3 protein has one entry. The table includes under 350,000 distinct CDR3 sequences, over 3.5% detected once. The source was PBMCs, collected 5 days after the yellow fever booster vaccination. The receptors here all came from a man aged 18-30 years who received the YFV17D yellow fever vaccine.

In its sample, this clonotype was seen a few times. V gene TRBV4-1 combines with J gene TRBJ2-5; D ambiguous. The CDR3 covers 14 residues. V lost 1 base, J lost 2 bases, and 8 bases lay in between. Germline CDR1 MGHRA, CDR2 YSYEKL. The CDR3 DNA is TGCGCCAGCAGCCAAGCGCAAATACAAGAGACCCAGTACTTC. Amino acids: CASSQAQIQETQYF.

The gene calls are TRBV4-3 and TRBJ2-6; no definite D call. Between the trimmed V and J ends, which lost 0 bases and 4 bases, there was a span of 10 bases. This CDR3 has 16 amino acids. CDR1 LGHNA and CDR2 YSLEER come from the germline V gene. The DNA for the CDR3 is TGCGCCAGCAGCCAAGATATTTTTCGGGGGGCCAACGTCCTGACTTTC. The encoded protein is CASSQDIFRGANVLTF.

This clonotype showed up just a few times. This rearrangement joins TRBV5-1 to TRBJ1-2; the D is unclear. The CDR3 consists of 17 residues. Germline values: CDR1 SGHRS, CDR2 YFSETQ. The V gene lost 0 bases and the J gene lost 3 bases, with 18 bases spanning the gap. DNA of the CDR3: TGCGCCAGCAGCTTGGGCCTCCCGGCCGAAACAGACTATGGCTACACCTTC. Its translation: CASSLGLPAETDYGYTF.

This clonotype has just a few counts. V usage is TRBV11-2 and J usage is TRBJ2-1, with 7 bases fitting TRBD1. V dropped 0 bases and J dropped 9; count of bases not matched to a gene: 5. CDR1 is SGHAT, CDR2 FQNNGV, per germline. There are 14 residues in the CDR3. The DNA of the CDR3 is TGTGCCAGCAGCTTAGACCCAGGGGGAAGTGAGCAGTTCTTC. This sequence encodes CASSLDPGGSEQFF. Full variable domain (outside the CDR3, taken from reference TRBV11-2 and TRBJ2-1): EAGVAQSPRYKIIEKRQSVAFWCNPISGHATLYWYQQILGQGPKLLIQFQNNGVVDDSQLPKDRFSAERLKGVDSTLKIQPAKLEDSAVYLCASSLDPGGSEQFFGPGTRLTVL.

The V call is TRBV5-5, the J call TRBJ2-1, with D unresolved. Per germline, CDR1 SGHKS and CDR2 YYEKEE (reference sequence). The CDR3 covers 11 residues. V was pared by 7 bases and J by 5 bases, with 7 bases between. CDR3 nucleotide sequence: TGTGCCAGCGGACGGGACAATGAGCAGTTCTTC. This sequence encodes CASGRDNEQFF.

This clonotype was counted many times. The chain combines TRBV5-1 with TRBJ1-4; no reliable D call. The V end lost 0 bases, the J end lost 8 bases, and 20 bases lay between the germline ends. Germline assignment: CDR1 SGHRS and CDR2 YFSETQ. This CDR3 has 17 amino acids. This CDR3 reads CASSLGISTAPGEKLFF. CDR3 DNA: TGCGCCAGCAGCTTGGGTATCTCGACGGCTCCCGGGGAAAAACTGTTTTTT.

This clonotype is medium-sized within its sample. The V call is TRBV7-8, the J call TRBJ1-4; no firm D call. V shed 3 bases and J shed 8 bases, with 4 bases lying between them. There are 11 residues in the CDR3. CDR1 SGHVS and CDR2 FQNEAQ come from the germline V gene. The CDR3 DNA is TGTGCCAGCAGCTTTGGGGAAAAACTGTTTTTT. Protein: CASSFGEKLFF. Filled out from reference TRBV7-8 and TRBJ1-4, the complete variable domain reads GAGVSQSPRYKVAKRGQDVALRCDPISGHVSLFWYQQALGQGPEFLTYFQNEAQLDKSGLPSDRFFAERPEGSVSTLKIQRTQQEDSAVYLCASSFGEKLFFGSGTQLSVL.

Ten or more counts support this clonotype. The rearrangement joins TRBV12-3 or TRBV12-4 to TRBJ1-5; a possible D gene is TRBD1 (5 bases). The germline V and J ends were trimmed by 7 bases and 6 bases, with 16 bases remaining between them. The CDR3 consists of 14 residues. The CDR3 DNA reads TGTGCCAGCACCCCTACGGGGGGAAGTCAGCCCCAGCATTTT. Encoded protein: CASTPTGGSQPQHF.

The J gene is TRBJ2-2, the V gene TRBV7-9; possibly TRBD1 or TRBD2 for D (5 bases each). This CDR3 contains 15 residues. Trimming took 4 bases from V and 3 from J, leaving 12 bases between them. CDR1 is SEHNR and CDR2 is FQNEAQ in the germline V gene (reference sequence). This CDR3 is CASSSGTLDTGELFF. In DNA, the CDR3 is TGTGCCAGCAGCTCCGGGACCTTGGACACCGGGGAGCTGTTTTTT.

This clonotype was seen many times. At one end, the junction sequence differs from germline, possibly due to a read error. The chain employs TRBV7-7 and TRBJ1-3; no definite D call. Germline lookup yields CDR1 SSHAT and CDR2 FNYEAQ (reference sequence). The CDR3 length is 13 residues. The CDR3 here is CASSSSSGNTIYF. The DNA of the CDR3 is TGTGCTAGCAGCTCCTCCTCTGGAAACACCATATATTTT.

A few counts support this clonotype. CDR3 loop: CASSLAVLRADYNEQFF. The CDR3, as DNA: TGCGCCAGCAGCTTGGCCGTACTTAGGGCGGACTACAATGAGCAGTTCTTC. The J gene is TRBJ2-1, the V gene TRBV5-1; D is unresolved. Germline V gives CDR1 SGHRS, CDR2 YFSETQ. The CDR3 contains 17 residues. V was clipped by 0 bases and J by 3 bases, with 16 bases between them.

This clonotype was seen at least ten times. The chain links TRBV7-9 to TRBJ2-5; D unresolved. Trimming shortened V by 3 bases and J by 3 bases, and 5 bases separated the two germline ends. This CDR3 has 12 amino acids. Germline V CDR1 and CDR2: SEHNR, FQNEAQ (reference sequence). The CDR3 spells CASSFVEETQYF. The CDR3 DNA follows: TGTGCCAGCAGCTTTGTGGAAGAGACCCAGTACTTC. Full variable domain (rest looked up from reference TRBV7-9 and TRBJ2-5): DTGVSQNPRHKITKRGQNVTFRCDPISEHNRLYWYRQTLGQGPEFLTYFQNEAQLEKSRLLSDRFSAERPKGSFSTLEIQRTEQGDSAMYLCASSFVEETQYFGPGTRLLVL.

This clonotype came up a few times. The rearrangement links TRBV6-5 to TRBJ2-7; the D is unclear. Germline loops: CDR1 MNHEY, CDR2 SVGAGI. The CDR3 consists of 14 residues. Trimming removed 4 bases from V and 9 bases from J, with 19 bases in between. The DNA for the CDR3 is TGTGCCAGCAGTTCCCCGACGGTCGATGGCGTGCAGTACTTC. Protein sequence: CASSSPTVDGVQYF.

This chain joins TRBV12-3 or TRBV12-4 and TRBJ2-3; TRBD1 or TRBD2 may be the D gene (5 bases each). The CDR3 is made up of 13 amino acids. V was cut by 6 bases and J by 6 bases, with 13 bases left in between. CDR3 DNA: TGTGCCAGCAGACGGGGCTCAGAGGATACGCAGTATTTT. It encodes CASRRGSEDTQYF.

The chain has TRBV5-3 and TRBJ1-6; the D is unclear. TRBV5-3 is known as an ORF, though its function is uncertain. V lost 0 bases, J lost 10 bases, and 5 bases lay in between. The CDR3 runs to 12 residues. For the CDR3, the DNA is TGTGCCAGAAGCTTGGAGAAATCACCCCTCCACTTT. Translation gives CARSLEKSPLHF.

This clonotype has just a few counts. This sequence joins TRBV6-6 and TRBJ2-3, with TRBD2 identical over 9 bases. The V and J ends lost 7 bases and 5 bases, in that order; junction bases with no gene match: 10. The germline V gene encodes CDR1 MNHNY and CDR2 SVGAGI (reference sequence). The CDR3 totals 15 residues. The CDR3 here is CASTGGGGAGDTQYF. The CDR3 DNA is TGTGCCAGCACCGGTGGCGGGGGGGCAGGAGATACGCAGTATTTT.

This rearrangement joins TRBV20-1 to TRBJ2-3; D remains unclear. Germline CDR1 reads DFQATT; CDR2 reads SNEGSKA (reference sequence). V lost 3 bases and J lost 4, with 11 bases in between. This CDR3 region has 13 residues. The chain's CDR3 is CSARNSGSDTQYF. The CDR3 coding sequence is TGCAGTGCTAGGAATTCCGGTTCAGATACGCAGTATTTT.

CDR3 DNA sequence: TGTGCCATCAAGGGACCGAAAGACTATGGCTACACCTTC. Translated, it gives CAIKGPKDYGYTF. The chain employs TRBV10-3 and TRBJ1-2; a weak D match, TRBD1 (5 bases). CDR3 length: 13 amino acids. Germline CDR1 is ENHRY and CDR2 is SYGVKD. Trimming removed 7 bases from V and 3 bases from J, with 12 bases in between.

Only a few counts were recorded for this clonotype. This chain joins TRBV19 and TRBJ1-5, with D perhaps TRBD1 (6 bases). The V end lost 9 bases, the J end lost 0 bases, and 15 bases lay between the germline ends. The CDR3 sequence is 15 residues long. Germline CDR1 reads LNHDA; CDR2 reads SQIVND (reference sequence). This CDR3 reads CASHVGGHSNQPQHF. Written as DNA, the CDR3 is TGTGCCAGCCATGTTGGGGGGCATAGCAATCAGCCCCAGCATTTT. The variable domain in full, completed from reference TRBV19 and TRBJ1-5, reads DGGITQSPKYLFRKEGQNVTLSCEQNLNHDAMYWYRQDPGQGLRLIYYSQIVNDFQKGDIAEGYSVSREKKESFPLTVTSAQKNPTAFYLCASHVGGHSNQPQHFGDGTRLSIL.

This chain connects TRBV4-1 to TRBJ2-5, with D perhaps TRBD2 (6 bases). The CDR3 is 13 residues long. V was shortened by 3 bases and J by 5 bases, with 10 bases between the two germline ends. Germline V CDR1 and CDR2: MGHRA, YSYEKL. The CDR3 reads CASSQASEETQYF. The CDR3 nucleotides read TGCGCCAGCAGCCAGGCTAGCGAGGAGACCCAGTACTTC.

In its sample, this clonotype was seen many times. V gene TRBV24-1 combines with J gene TRBJ2-1; 11 bases align to TRBD2. The V and J ends lost 3 bases and 8 bases, in that order; junction bases with no gene match: 5. Germline CDR1 KGHDR, CDR2 SFDVKD. This CDR3 has 15 residues. This CDR3 is CATSDPGLAGDEQFF. In DNA form, the CDR3 reads TGTGCCACCAGTGATCCCGGACTAGCGGGTGATGAGCAGTTCTTC.

This clonotype showed up just a few times. The rearrangement joins TRBV27 to TRBJ1-1; 7 bases are shared with TRBD1. Per germline, CDR1 MNHEY and CDR2 SMNVEV (reference sequence). This CDR3 region has 15 residues. Unmatched junction bases numbered 12, after V lost 5 bases and J lost 6 bases. The CDR3 protein is CASSPTNRGDSEAFF. In DNA form, the CDR3 reads TGTGCCAGCAGTCCCACCAACAGGGGTGATTCTGAAGCTTTCTTT.

This clonotype was recorded a few times. V gene TRBV30 combines with J gene TRBJ1-1, with D uncertain. Trimming shortened V by 0 bases and J by 6 bases, and 8 bases separated the two germline ends. The CDR3 length is 12 residues. Germline V gene lookup returns CDR1 GTSNPN and CDR2 SVGIG (reference sequence). The CDR3 sequence is CAWSVRLPEAFF. The CDR3 DNA is TGTGCCTGGAGTGTACGCCTTCCTGAAGCTTTCTTT.

The chain joins TRBV6-5 to TRBJ2-5; tentative D call: TRBD2 (6 bases). The germline V and J ends were trimmed by 6 bases and 5 bases, with 22 bases remaining between them. Germline assignment: CDR1 MNHEY and CDR2 SVGAGI. The CDR3 covers 16 residues. For the CDR3, the DNA is TGTGCCAGCAGCTTTCCTATGGCGGAGGGCGAGGAGACCCAGTACTTC. This gives the protein CASSFPMAEGEETQYF.

The chain is built from TRBV19 and TRBJ1-6, with D possibly being TRBD1 (6 bases). The CDR3 contains 14 residues. The V and J ends lost 3 bases and 9 bases respectively, with 12 bases between them. Per germline, CDR1 LNHDA and CDR2 SQIVND (reference sequence). The CDR3 here is CASSIGGLGSPLHF. The CDR3 nucleotides read TGTGCCAGTAGTATCGGGGGGCTCGGTTCACCCCTCCACTTT.

In its sample, this clonotype was seen a few times. The chain uses TRBV2 and TRBJ1-1; TRBD1 matches 7 bases. The CDR3 runs 17 residues. V lost 6 bases, J lost 9 bases, and 22 bases stayed unmatched. Germline CDR1 and CDR2: SNHLY and FYNNEI. The CDR3 loop is CASRGGTVRIRLGKAFF. CDR3 DNA: TGTGCCAGCAGGGGGGGGACAGTCCGTATCCGATTAGGGAAAGCTTTCTTT.

The chain recombines TRBV5-6 with TRBJ1-1; tentatively, D is TRBD1 (6 bases). Per the germline V gene, CDR1 is SGHDT and CDR2 is YYEEEE. The CDR3 runs to 13 residues. V was shortened by 7 bases and J by 1 base, with 11 bases between the two germline ends. The CDR3, as DNA: TGTGCCAGCCACAAGGGGGGGAACACTGAAGCTTTCTTT. This translates into CASHKGGNTEAFF.

The chain couples TRBV27 to TRBJ1-6; 7 nucleotides align to TRBD1. CDR3 length: 13 amino acids. The germline gives CDR1 MNHEY, CDR2 SMNVEV (reference sequence). The trim removed 6 bases at V and 6 bases at J, leaving 2 bases unmatched. The CDR3 sequence is CASRGQTNSPLHF. CDR3 DNA: TGTGCCAGCAGGGGACAGACTAATTCACCCCTCCACTTT.

This clonotype came up many times. This rearrangement joins TRBV7-8 to TRBJ1-4, with 7 bases that match TRBD1. The V gene's germline CDR1 is SGHVS and CDR2 FQNEAQ. The CDR3 sequence is 16 residues long. Trimming removed 5 bases from V and 5 bases from J; junction bases left unmatched: 11. This chain's CDR3 is CASSINPRDRNEKLFF. CDR3 DNA: TGTGCCAGCAGCATAAACCCCCGGGACAGAAATGAAAAACTGTTTTTT. Using reference TRBV7-8 and TRBJ1-4 for the parts outside the CDR3, the full variable domain is GAGVSQSPRYKVAKRGQDVALRCDPISGHVSLFWYQQALGQGPEFLTYFQNEAQLDKSGLPSDRFFAERPEGSVSTLKIQRTQQEDSAVYLCASSINPRDRNEKLFFGSGTQLSVL.

This chain links TRBV7-2 with TRBJ1-6; D is uncertain. Germline values: CDR1 SGHTA, CDR2 FQGNSA. The CDR3 totals 16 residues. Trimming took 5 bases from V and 9 from J, leaving 20 bases between them. Here the CDR3 DNA reads TGTGCCAGCAGCCCGGCTTTCGACTACGGGAGTTCACCCCTCCACTTT. Translating gives CASSPAFDYGSSPLHF.